This paragraph reports one TCR beta chain. Clones were read by immunoSEQ multiplex PCR, and TCRdb kept only the in-frame ones, dropping some. The sample has 390,000 or so clones; 85% to 90% are singletons. V lost 2 bases to trimming and J lost 7 bases; unmatched junction nucleotides: 11. In germline, CDR1 is MNHNY, CDR2 SVGAGI (reference sequence). The CDR3 totals 16 residues. This specimen belongs to a study of blood T cell repertoires in COVID-19. This chain links TRBV6-6 with TRBJ2-1; 7 nucleotides line up with TRBD2. Sequenced: PBMCs or T cells enriched from blood (not recorded which). This clonotype was obtained from a man aged 18 to 35 who had recovered from COVID-19. DNA for the CDR3: TGTGCCAGCAGTTACGTATATCGGGGAGGGCTGAATGAGCAGTTCTTC. Its protein is CASSYVYRGGLNEQFF.